These 16 T cell receptor beta chains were all obtained from the same sample, sequenced in a study of blood T cell repertoires in COVID-19 (TCRdb year 2020). The library was built by means of the immunoSEQ multiplex PCR assay. The table comes from immuneACCESS by way of TCRdb, which keeps in-frame sequences with V and J called. Part of the clones is missing from these tables; in studies checked, under half for an unresolved V gene and the rest for unknown reasons. The sample data list about 330,000 clones, and about 82% of these were observed just once. The ten biggest clones cover 1.5% to 2% of the sample. The specimen sequenced was peripheral blood. Receptor source: a woman in her fifties or sixties with acute or convalescent COVID-19.

The J gene is TRBJ2-7, the V gene TRBV10-2; TRBD2 matches at 16 bases. CDR3 length: 18 amino acids. Unmatched junction bases numbered 5, after V lost 0 bases and J lost 3 bases. CDR1 and CDR2 (germline): WSHSY, SAAADI. CDR3 nucleotide sequence: TGCGCCAGCAGTGAGTCGGGACTAGCGGGAGGGCCATTCTACGAGCAGTACTTC. It translates to CASSESGLAGGPFYEQYF.

The chain has TRBV28 and TRBJ1-1; a possible D gene is TRBD1 (5 bases). V was trimmed by 4 bases and J by 2 bases, leaving 20 bases between them. Germline values: CDR1 MDHEN, CDR2 SYDVKM. This CDR3 is 17 amino acids long. This CDR3 is CASSYQGFLAINTEAFF. The CDR3 DNA is TGTGCCAGCAGTTATCAGGGTTTTTTGGCCATCAACACTGAAGCTTTCTTT. The full variable domain, rest sourced from reference TRBV28 and TRBJ1-1, is DVKVTQSSRYLVKRTGEKVFLECVQDMDHENMFWYRQDPGLGLRLIYFSYDVKMKEKGDIPEGYSVSREKKERFSLILESASTNQTSMYLCASSYQGFLAINTEAFFGQGTRLTVV.

The chain couples TRBV5-1 to TRBJ2-5; D is uncertain. Germline loops: CDR1 SGHRS, CDR2 YFSETQ. This CDR3 comprises 13 residues. Trimming cost V 0 bases and J 5 bases, with 8 bases left between them. CDR3 amino acids: CASSLGQSETQYF. CDR3 nucleotide sequence: TGCGCCAGCAGCTTGGGACAATCTGAGACCCAGTACTTC. Complete variable domain (other parts from reference TRBV5-1 and TRBJ2-5): KAGVTQTPRYLIKTRGQQVTLSCSPISGHRSVSWYQQTPGQGLQFLFEYFSETQRNKGNFPGRFSGRQFSNSRSEMNVSTLELGDSALYLCASSLGQSETQYFGPGTRLLVL.

This chain uses TRBV29-1 with TRBJ2-7; 10 nucleotides line up with TRBD2. With V trimmed by 4 bases and J by 2 bases, 14 bases remained unmatched. Germline V CDR1 and CDR2: SQVTM, ANQGSEA. The CDR3 totals 17 residues. The CDR3 reads CSVVLLAGDSSAYEQYF. CDR3 nucleotide sequence: TGCAGCGTTGTATTGCTAGCGGGAGATTCGTCGGCCTACGAGCAGTACTTC.

The chain couples TRBV24-1 to TRBJ2-7; TRBD1 aligns across 9 bases. There are 16 residues in the CDR3. CDR1 KGHDR and CDR2 SFDVKD come from the germline V gene. V shed 3 bases and J 5 bases; nucleotides not matched to a gene: 10. Here the CDR3 reads CATSDGMSGTGNEQYF. In DNA, the CDR3 is TGTGCCACCAGTGATGGAATGTCCGGGACAGGGAACGAGCAGTACTTC.

This clone has a handful of counts. The CDR3 DNA sequence: TGTGCCAGCTCACCCCTAGCGGCCTCCTACAATGAGCAGTTCTTC. Translation: CASSPLAASYNEQFF. The V gene is TRBV18, the J gene TRBJ2-1; 7 bases fit TRBD2. V trimming: 3 bases; J trimming: 0 bases; junction bases outside the gene matches: 2. The CDR3 runs to 15 residues. Per the germline V gene, CDR1 is KGHSH and CDR2 is LQKENI.

This clone showed up just a few times. The chain's CDR3 is CASRGTGDGYTF. CDR3 in DNA: TGTGCCAGCAGGGGGACAGGCGATGGCTACACCTTC. This chain joins TRBV28 and TRBJ1-2; 8 bases line up with TRBD1. The CDR3 extends over 12 amino acids. V was clipped by 6 bases and J by 6 bases; unmatched bases: 3. The V gene's germline CDR1 is MDHEN and CDR2 SYDVKM.

This clone appeared once. The chain couples TRBV11-2 to TRBJ2-2; D ambiguous. Germline V lookup: CDR1 SGHAT, CDR2 FQNNGV. CDR3 length: 13 amino acids. Deletions cut 2 bases from V and 3 bases from J, with 4 bases between. This CDR3 reads CASSLIDTGELFF. The CDR3 region has the DNA TGTGCCAGCAGCTTAATCGACACCGGGGAGCTGTTTTTT.

This clone was detected once. The chain has TRBV6-6 and TRBJ1-4, with D maybe TRBD1 (6 bases). The CDR3 is 13 residues long. Germline V lookup: CDR1 MNHNY, CDR2 SVGAGI (reference sequence). Between the trimmed V and J ends, which lost 10 bases and 8 bases, there was a span of 17 bases. The CDR3 nucleotides are TGTGCCACGAGAAAGGGGGGGGACGAAAAACTGTTTTTT. Translation gives CATRKGGDEKLFF.

On this clone: Other DNA sequences in the sample encode the same CDR3. J is TRBJ2-3 and V is TRBV6-4; 7 nucleotides match TRBD2. J gave up 3 bases and V 3 bases, and 3 bases lay outside the gene matches. CDR1 and CDR2 from the germline V gene are MRHNA and SNTAGT. The CDR3 is made up of 14 amino acids. The chain's CDR3 is CASSEQRGTDTQYF. In DNA form, the CDR3 reads TGTGCCAGCAGTGAGCAGCGGGGTACAGATACGCAGTATTTT.

This rearrangement joins TRBV28 to TRBJ2-1; TRBD1 matches at 7 bases. Trimming cost V 7 bases and J 5 bases; bases outside gene matches: 20. CDR1 and CDR2 from the germline V gene are MDHEN and SYDVKM. This CDR3 spans 18 amino acids. CDR3 sequence reads: CASKSRGQGVVEDNEQFF. CDR3 nucleotides: TGTGCCAGCAAATCTCGGGGCCAGGGGGTAGTCGAGGACAATGAGCAGTTCTTC. The full variable domain, rest sourced from reference TRBV28 and TRBJ2-1, is DVKVTQSSRYLVKRTGEKVFLECVQDMDHENMFWYRQDPGLGLRLIYFSYDVKMKEKGDIPEGYSVSREKKERFSLILESASTNQTSMYLCASKSRGQGVVEDNEQFFGPGTRLTVL.

The chain combines TRBV28 with TRBJ1-2; D is possibly TRBD1 (6 bases). Trimming cost V 8 bases and J 4 bases, with 11 bases left between them. This CDR3 has 12 residues. Germline CDR1 reads MDHEN; CDR2 reads SYDVKM. CDR3 sequence (DNA): TGTGCCAGCGACCAGGGGCCCTATGGCTACACCTTC. The encoded protein is CASDQGPYGYTF.

In regard to this clone: One end of the junction is discordant with germline, which a read error may explain. In DNA, the CDR3 is TGCGCCAGCAACTTGGGCGGGACTAGCGGCTACAATGAGCAGTTCTTC. Its protein is CASNLGGTSGYNEQFF. The genes are TRBV5-1 and TRBJ2-1; 11 bases are shared with TRBD2. This CDR3 spans 16 amino acids. Germline V gene sequence: CDR1 SGHRS, CDR2 YFSETQ. The full variable domain, rest sourced from reference TRBV5-1 and TRBJ2-1, is KAGVTQTPRYLIKTRGQQVTLSCSPISGHRSVSWYQQTPGQGLQFLFEYFSETQRNKGNFPGRFSGRQFSNSRSEMNVSTLELGDSALYLCASNLGGTSGYNEQFFGPGTRLTVL.

This clone was seen once. The chain is built from TRBV2 and TRBJ2-5, with D unclear. This CDR3 has 11 amino acids. V lost 8 bases, J lost 9 bases, and 13 bases lay in between. The germline gives CDR1 SNHLY, CDR2 FYNNEI. The CDR3 sequence: CASLLARAQYF. The DNA for the CDR3 is TGTGCCAGCCTCTTGGCCCGGGCCCAGTACTTC.

The chain employs TRBV6-4 and TRBJ2-2, with TRBD2 as a possible D gene (6 bases). Trimming shortened V by 11 bases and J by 0 bases, and 13 bases separated the two germline ends. Germline V CDR1 and CDR2: MRHNA, SNTAGT. The CDR3 runs 14 residues. In nucleotides, the CDR3 is TGTGCCTTCGGAGGGCAGTCGAACACCGGGGAGCTGTTTTTT. Protein: CAFGGQSNTGELFF.

This sequence joins TRBV2 and TRBJ1-1; 9 positions agree with TRBD1. The CDR3 is 14 amino acids. CDR1 and CDR2 from the germline V gene are SNHLY and FYNNEI. With 6 bases clipped from V and 5 bases from J, the junction kept 7 bases outside the gene matches. As DNA, the CDR3 is TGTGCCAGCAGGCCCCGGGACAGGGTGACTGAAGCTTTCTTT. Translated: CASRPRDRVTEAFF.